These 16 T cell receptor beta chains were all obtained from the same sample, sequenced in a study of beta chain features in type 1 diabetes. Antigens of these TCRs are unknown. General study results and limits: People with Type 1 diabetes carried modestly yet significantly shorter TCRB CDR3s in all four CD4+ subsets.

The entirety of the isolated RNA underwent reverse transcription, so expressed TCRB transcripts were sequenced. Assay: immunoSEQ multiplex PCR; the TCRdb copy retains only in-frame clones and omits some. The repertoire holds fewer than 450,000 clones, with approximately 12% as singletons. Sequenced input: naive CD4+ T cells from blood. Receptors were obtained from a woman between 18 and 29 years old with type 1 diabetes.

The V and J genes are TRBV9 and TRBJ2-1, with TRBD2 matching over 11 bases. V was pared by 4 bases and J by 5 bases, with 11 bases of the junction left unmatched. Per the germline V gene, CDR1 is SGDLS and CDR2 is YYNGEE. CDR3 length: 17 amino acids. CDR3 DNA: TGTGCCAGCAGCCCCCCCCCGACTAGCGGGACGAACAATGAGCAGTTCTTC. Its translation is CASSPPPTSGTNNEQFF.

The gene calls are TRBV9 and TRBJ2-6; tentative D call: TRBD1 (5 bases). The CDR3 runs 15 residues. Between the trimmed V and J ends, which lost 3 bases and 3 bases, there was a span of 10 bases. Germline loops: CDR1 SGDLS, CDR2 YYNGEE. CDR3 sequence reads: CASSERGSGANVLTF. The CDR3 DNA reads as TGTGCCAGCAGCGAAAGGGGAAGTGGGGCCAACGTCCTGACTTTC.

The rearrangement joins TRBV29-1 to TRBJ2-7; weak D call: TRBD2 (5 bases). Germline assignment: CDR1 SQVTM and CDR2 ANQGSEA. V was cut by 5 bases and J by 7 bases, with 15 bases left in between. The CDR3 totals 12 residues. CDR3 DNA sequence: TGCAGCGTTTCACTGGGAGTGAGTGAGCAGTACTTC. Its protein is CSVSLGVSEQYF.

The CDR3 region is CAQAGLAGLKTQYF. The DNA for the CDR3 is TGTGCCCAGGCGGGGCTAGCGGGGTTAAAGACCCAGTACTTC. The V call is TRBV27, the J call TRBJ2-5; 9 bases align to TRBD2. Germline V CDR1 and CDR2: MNHEY, SMNVEV (reference sequence). V lost 11 bases to trimming and J lost 6 bases; unmatched junction nucleotides: 13. The CDR3 contains 14 residues.

This clone has only a few counts. The V call is TRBV28, the J call TRBJ2-6; D gene unclear. The V and J ends lost 8 bases and 1 base respectively, with 15 bases between them. CDR3 length: 16 residues. Germline loops: CDR1 MDHEN, CDR2 SYDVKM. The DNA of the CDR3 is TGTGCCAGCGCCGCCCCAACACATTCTGGGGCCAACGTCCTGACTTTC. Translated, it gives CASAAPTHSGANVLTF.

This clone was found a few times. The CDR3: CASSPPAGDYGYTF. CDR3 in DNA: TGCGCCAGCAGCCCCCCAGCAGGGGACTATGGCTACACCTTC. The rearrangement joins TRBV4-1 to TRBJ1-2; tentative D call: TRBD1 (6 bases). This CDR3 has 14 residues. V was shortened by 4 bases and J by 3 bases, with 12 bases between the two germline ends. Germline CDR1 MGHRA, CDR2 YSYEKL.

This clone has just one count. CDR3 residues: CASSQAGQAWKTQYF. As DNA, the CDR3 is TGTGCCAGCTCACAAGCTGGACAGGCCTGGAAGACCCAGTACTTC. V usage is TRBV18 and J usage is TRBJ2-5; 7 bases map to TRBD1. The CDR3 sequence is 15 residues long. The V and J ends lost 4 bases and 6 bases, in that order; junction bases with no gene match: 11. The germline V gene has CDR1 KGHSH and CDR2 LQKENI.

The J gene is TRBJ2-3, the V gene TRBV5-1, with 8 bases matching TRBD2. The junction had 6 bases not matched to a gene; V was cut back by 2 bases and J by 4 bases. The CDR3 runs to 15 residues. The germline gives CDR1 SGHRS, CDR2 YFSETQ. CDR3: CASSLSRGRSDTQYF. The CDR3 coding sequence is TGCGCCAGCAGCTTATCGCGCGGGAGGTCAGATACGCAGTATTTT.

The chain combines TRBV5-1 with TRBJ2-7; tentative D call: TRBD2 (6 bases). Germline V gives CDR1 SGHRS, CDR2 YFSETQ. V shed 0 bases and J shed 6 bases, with 10 bases lying between them. The CDR3 loop spans 13 amino acids. CDR3 DNA: TGCGCCAGCAGCTTGGGACTAGTGGCCGAGCAGTACTTC. Translation: CASSLGLVAEQYF.

Only a few counts were recorded for this clone. V is TRBV5-4 and J is TRBJ2-1, with D perhaps matching TRBD2 (5 bases). This CDR3 is 16 amino acids long. From germline, CDR1 is SGHNT and CDR2 YYREEE (reference sequence). V lost 5 bases, J lost 4 bases, and 19 bases lay in between. Here the CDR3 reads CASSLEGQYPYNEQFF. The CDR3 DNA sequence: TGTGCCAGCAGTCTTGAGGGCCAGTACCCTTACAATGAGCAGTTCTTC.

This chain uses TRBV7-9 with TRBJ2-5; 12 nucleotides agree with TRBD2. V was clipped by 3 bases and J by 2 bases; unmatched bases: 4. Germline V gives CDR1 SEHNR, CDR2 FQNEAQ (reference sequence). CDR3 length: 16 residues. This chain's CDR3 is CASSLGLAGFQETQYF. The CDR3 DNA is TGTGCCAGCAGCTTGGGACTAGCGGGTTTTCAAGAGACCCAGTACTTC.

This clone was counted a few times. The chain carries TRBV5-1 and TRBJ2-1, with unresolved D. V was clipped by 1 base and J by 7 bases, with 9 bases between them. The germline V gene encodes CDR1 SGHRS and CDR2 YFSETQ. The CDR3 has 13 amino acids. The CDR3 sequence is CASSLRLENEQFF. The CDR3 nucleotides are TGCGCCAGCAGCTTGAGGCTAGAGAATGAGCAGTTCTTC.

This clone was counted only a few times. The chain uses TRBV18 and TRBJ2-6; 9 bases map to TRBD1. Germline CDR1 KGHSH, CDR2 LQKENI. The V and J ends lost 4 bases and 0 bases, in that order; junction bases with no gene match: 4. CDR3 length equals 17 residues. The CDR3 nucleotides read TGTGCCAGCTCACGGGGACAGGGCCCCTCTGGGGCCAACGTCCTGACTTTC. This codes for CASSRGQGPSGANVLTF.

The chain couples TRBV5-4 to TRBJ2-7, with TRBD2 as a possible D gene (6 bases). The CDR3 runs to 15 residues. Germline-derived CDR1 and CDR2 are SGHNT and YYREEE (reference sequence). V lost 3 bases and J 0 bases, leaving 13 bases between the germline ends. CDR3 in DNA: TGTGCCAGCAGCTCCTCGCCGGACTACTCCTACGAGCAGTACGTC. This gives the protein CASSSSPDYSYEQYV.

This clone was seen a handful of times. The V call is TRBV15, the J call TRBJ1-2, with D possibly matching TRBD1 (5 bases). The CDR3 runs 14 residues. CDR1 and CDR2 (germline): LNHNV, YYDKDF (reference sequence). Trimming took 1 base from V and 6 from J, leaving 12 bases between them. In DNA, the CDR3 is TGTGCCACCAGCAGAGGGGCAGGGTACAATGGCTACACCTTC. Translating gives CATSRGAGYNGYTF.

The chain carries TRBV5-1 and TRBJ2-5; 7 bases match TRBD1. The junction had 4 bases not matched to a gene; V was cut back by 0 bases and J by 5 bases. Looked up from germline, CDR1 is SGHRS and CDR2 is YFSETQ. This CDR3 contains 14 residues. CDR3 sequence reads: CASSLDRGEETQYF. Written as DNA, the CDR3 is TGCGCCAGCAGCTTGGACAGGGGAGAGGAGACCCAGTACTTC.